What follows are 10 T cell receptor beta chains derived from one specimen sequenced in a study of blood T cell repertoires in COVID-19. Assay: immunoSEQ multiplex PCR; the TCRdb copy retains only in-frame clones and omits some. The data contain just under 150,000 clones, around 87% of them singletons. Sequencing was done on a sample of peripheral blood. These receptors were obtained from a middle-aged man who had recovered from COVID-19.

The rearrangement links TRBV2 to TRBJ2-7, with 9 nucleotides matching TRBD1. Germline V gives CDR1 SNHLY, CDR2 FYNNEI. The CDR3 covers 14 residues. V lost 4 bases and J lost 4; bases outside the gene matches: 5. The CDR3: CASSAGTGIYEQYF. The DNA of the CDR3 is TGTGCCAGCAGTGCCGGGACAGGGATTTACGAGCAGTACTTC. Drawing the rest from reference TRBV2 and TRBJ2-7, the complete variable domain is EPEVTQTPSHQVTQMGQEVILRCVPISNHLYFYWYRQILGQKVEFLVSFYNNEISEKSEIFDDQFSVERPDGSNFTLKIRSTKLEDSAMYFCASSAGTGIYEQYFGPGTRLTVT.

This chain joins TRBV7-3 and TRBJ2-7; TRBD1 matches 9 bases. V trimming: 5 bases; J trimming: 2 bases; junction bases outside the gene matches: 4. The V gene's germline CDR1 is SGHTA and CDR2 FQGTGA. The CDR3 extends over 14 amino acids. The CDR3 region has the DNA TGTGCCAGCAGCCCCCGGACAGGGGCCTACGAGCAGTACTTC. It translates to CASSPRTGAYEQYF.

The V call is TRBV5-1, the J call TRBJ2-7; perhaps TRBD2 as D (6 bases). The V end lost 0 bases, the J end lost 4 bases, and 14 bases lay between the germline ends. CDR1 SGHRS and CDR2 YFSETQ come from the germline V gene. The CDR3 runs 15 residues. This chain's CDR3 is CASSLVGLTTYEQYF. The CDR3 nucleotides are TGCGCCAGCAGCTTGGTTGGACTAACGACGTACGAGCAGTACTTC. The full variable domain, in which reference TRBV5-1 and TRBJ2-7 provide the parts outside the CDR3, is KAGVTQTPRYLIKTRGQQVTLSCSPISGHRSVSWYQQTPGQGLQFLFEYFSETQRNKGNFPGRFSGRQFSNSRSEMNVSTLELGDSALYLCASSLVGLTTYEQYFGPGTRLTVT.

The J gene is TRBJ1-1, the V gene TRBV5-1, with 7 positions matching TRBD1. From germline, CDR1 is SGHRS and CDR2 YFSETQ. CDR3 size: 16 residues. J was trimmed by 4 bases and V by 0 bases; bases with no gene match: 9. In nucleotides, the CDR3 is TGCGCCAGCAGCTTGGTGGCAGGGGGTCGTAGCACTGAAGCTTTCTTT. It yields the protein CASSLVAGGRSTEAFF.

This rearrangement joins TRBV4-3 to TRBJ2-2; unclear D gene. Germline CDR1 is LGHNA and CDR2 is YSLEER. The CDR3 has 16 amino acids. V lost 0 bases and J 6 bases, leaving 14 bases between the germline ends. Written as DNA, the CDR3 is TGCGCCAGCAGCCAAGATGCGCGTCTTTCACCCGGGGAGCTGTTTTTT. Translating it yields CASSQDARLSPGELFF.

Only one count was recorded for this clone. V and J are TRBV11-2 and TRBJ2-7; D remains ambiguous. The CDR3 contains 13 residues. From germline, CDR1 is SGHAT and CDR2 FQNNGV. V lost 4 bases to trimming and J lost 12 bases, with 19 bases between them. The CDR3 nucleotides are TGTGCCAGCAGCTCCATGACCCAGGTCCGTAGGTACTTC. Its protein product is CASSSMTQVRRYF.

The rearrangement links TRBV7-3 to TRBJ2-1, with D perhaps matching TRBD2 (6 bases). The ends were cut back, 2 bases at V and 7 bases at J, with 9 bases in the middle. Germline V gives CDR1 SGHTA, CDR2 FQGTGA. The CDR3 covers 13 residues. The CDR3 region is CASSLDGGNEQFF. CDR3 nucleotides: TGTGCCAGCAGCTTAGATGGGGGGAATGAGCAGTTCTTC.

This clone appeared once. The V and J genes are TRBV19 and TRBJ2-5; 7 bases fit TRBD2. The CDR3 extends over 14 amino acids. J lost 4 bases, V lost 5 bases, and 7 bases had no gene match. The germline V gene encodes CDR1 LNHDA and CDR2 SQIVND (reference sequence). CDR3 protein: CASSVWTSRETQYF. The CDR3 DNA reads as TGTGCCAGTAGTGTCTGGACTAGTCGAGAGACCCAGTACTTC.

The V and J genes are TRBV5-1 and TRBJ1-3; 12 bases match TRBD1. J gave up 3 bases and V 5 bases, and 6 bases lay outside the gene matches. The CDR3 extends over 16 amino acids. Germline loops: CDR1 SGHRS, CDR2 YFSETQ. CDR3 loop: CASREGQGARGNTIYF. CDR3 sequence (DNA): TGCGCCAGCAGAGAGGGACAGGGGGCGCGTGGAAACACCATATATTTT.

This chain joins TRBV5-1 and TRBJ2-1, with 9 bases matching TRBD1. V was pared by 0 bases and J by 6 bases, with 4 bases of the junction left unmatched. In germline, CDR1 is SGHRS, CDR2 YFSETQ. The CDR3 is 15 residues long. This CDR3 is CASSLDRGPGNEQFF. The CDR3 nucleotides read TGCGCCAGCAGCTTGGACAGGGGGCCGGGCAATGAGCAGTTCTTC.